This is a list of T cell receptor beta chains from one sample in a study of cytomegalovirus exposure and HLA in healthy donors. Sequenced by immunoSEQ multiplex PCR; TCRdb stores in-frame clones only, minus some. The data contain more than 200,000 clones, 65% to 90% of them singletons. The sequencing input was PBMCs. These receptors all come from a girl between 10 and 17 years old in good health and CMV-seronegative. CDR3s leave out the opening cysteine and the closing phenylalanine or tryptophan. A row's size may be missing; if present it is once, few, many or a size class.

TRBJ1-2	NA	TRBV7-8	ASSLALRGYT
TRBJ2-3	few	TRBV5-4	ASSVTLGLAADTQY
TRBJ1-1	NA	TRBV7-8	ASSPTGTQNTEAF
TRBJ2-2	NA	TRBV9	ASSVYSGVGELF
TRBJ1-4	NA	TRBV7-9	SSELFRGATNEKLF
TRBJ1-1	NA	TRBV28	ASNPDRVRFAF
TRBJ1-5	NA	TRBV7-6	ASSPASDRSHQPQH
TRBJ1-5	NA	TRBV27	ASSSRRGYGNQPQH
TRBJ2-1	NA	TRBV27	ASRTGGSYNEQF
TRBJ2-1	NA	TRBV7-9	ASSAGREGLWDEQF
TRBJ1-1	NA	TRBV18	ASSPGRGGFMNTEAF
TRBJ2-2	NA	TRBV28	ASGRVSVGKNTGELF
TRBJ1-1	NA	TRBV28	ASRPGTPNTEAF
TRBJ2-3	NA	TRBV12-5	ASGTADTQY
TRBJ1-2	NA	TRBV29-1	SVAGLDYGYT
TRBJ2-7	NA	TRBV25-1	ASSELKGKQY
TRBJ2-1	NA	TRBV19	ASSIGLAGALNEQF
TRBJ1-5	NA	TRBV18	ASSPNAGTGGGQPQH
TRBJ1-4	NA	TRBV28	ASSWGGVNEKLF
TRBJ1-2	NA	TRBV25-1	ASSMISNYGYT
TRBJ2-3	NA	TRBV14	ASSQPVPDTQY
TRBJ2-1	NA	TRBV6-4	ASSDNLDSNEQF
TRBJ1-1	NA	TRBV10-3	AISGGAASLNTEAF
TRBJ1-1	NA	TRBV7-2	ASSFGARTEAF
TRBJ2-1	NA	TRBV4-1	ASGLAGNNEQF
TRBJ2-1	NA	TRBV30	AWTGALPYNEQF
TRBJ2-1	NA	TRBV5-1	ASSFLILAGNDEQF